The entry that follows covers one T cell receptor (beta chain) sequence. Assay used: immunoSEQ multiplex PCR; TCRdb lists only in-frame clones, some missing. The sample shows roughly 190,000 clones, about 85% of them seen only once. V lost 0 bases and J lost 7, with 9 bases in between. The CDR3 is made up of 13 amino acids. This sample is part of a study of blood T cell repertoires in COVID-19. Input material: peripheral blood. The chain links TRBV23-1 to TRBJ1-1; D call uncertain. TRBV23-1 is an ORF for which the function is uncertain. The receptor was derived from a man aged 55 to 69 with active or convalescent COVID-19. The CDR3 protein is CASSQSVNGEAFF. The CDR3 DNA reads as TGCGCCAGCAGTCAATCTGTCAACGGTGAAGCTTTCTTT.